The rows below give T cell receptor beta chains drawn from one sample of a study of control samples from healthy donors and cancer patients. TCRdb's copy holds only in-frame clones and misses some; the assay was immunoSEQ multiplex PCR. This sample has almost 90,000 clones, with around 86% found just once. Sequencing input: blood. Receptors were obtained from a young man in good health. Both conserved end residues are trimmed from each CDR3. Each record gives: J gene, V gene, clone size, CDR3 protein. Some rows have no size entry. The others give once, few or many, or a class for an expanded clone.

J: TRBJ2-2; V: TRBV3-1/TRBV3-2; size: -; CDR3: ASSQVVPGGSAGELF
J: TRBJ2-5; V: TRBV7-9; size: -; CDR3: ASGPSPGLQETQY
J: TRBJ2-3; V: TRBV5-5; size: -; CDR3: ASSLRGGGGPADTQY
J: TRBJ1-1; V: TRBV30; size: -; CDR3: AWTSYSDTEAF
J: TRBJ2-5; V: TRBV25-1; size: -; CDR3: ASSVGRTGETQY
J: TRBJ1-4; V: TRBV2; size: -; CDR3: ASLREAGYNEKLF
J: TRBJ2-3; V: TRBV19; size: -; CDR3: ASSIGGGTTDTQY
J: TRBJ1-2; V: TRBV6-5; size: -; CDR3: ASRRGQKYGYT
J: TRBJ1-3; V: TRBV30; size: -; CDR3: AWSYLLGVDTIY
J: TRBJ2-1; V: TRBV4-1; size: once; CDR3: ASSQAPGATYNEQF
J: TRBJ1-4; V: TRBV5-1; size: -; CDR3: ASSSSGTANEKLF
J: TRBJ2-5; V: TRBV10-3; size: -; CDR3: AISDPQGYQETQY
J: TRBJ1-2; V: TRBV24-1; size: -; CDR3: ATSDSLGGASYGYT
J: TRBJ1-5; V: TRBV4-1; size: -; CDR3: ASSQETVTGFSNQPQH
J: TRBJ1-3; V: TRBV27; size: -; CDR3: ASSPISGNTIY
J: TRBJ1-2; V: TRBV4-1; size: -; CDR3: ASSQDDRDVGSWGYT
J: TRBJ1-2; V: TRBV30; size: once; CDR3: AWRDGTGEHYGYT
J: TRBJ2-5; V: TRBV7-9; size: once; CDR3: ASSFSGGQKETQY
J: TRBJ2-1; V: TRBV7-9; size: -; CDR3: ASSSRTLLYNEQF
J: TRBJ1-5; V: TRBV19; size: -; CDR3: ASSLAAYSNQPQH
J: TRBJ1-1; V: TRBV6-5; size: -; CDR3: AVQTAENTEAF
J: TRBJ2-1; V: TRBV5-6; size: -; CDR3: ASSLGPGSLNEQF
J: TRBJ1-1; V: TRBV29-1; size: -; CDR3: SVQSPSFVGAF
J: TRBJ2-6; V: TRBV5-4; size: -; CDR3: ASSEIAGANVLT
J: TRBJ1-1; V: TRBV9; size: -; CDR3: ASSVAVSGTEAF
J: TRBJ1-5; V: TRBV10-3; size: few; CDR3: AISTGGPSNQPQH
J: TRBJ1-5; V: TRBV10-3; size: few; CDR3: AISESNQPQH